Listed below are T cell receptor beta chains from one sample, sequenced in a study of control samples from healthy donors and cancer patients. The data were produced by immunoSEQ multiplex PCR, yet TCRdb's version contains in-frame clones alone and is incomplete. The table includes almost 85,000 clones, more than 65% detected once. The sequenced sample was PBMCs. Source of these receptors: a man aged 55-75 years with head and neck cancer. CDR3s include the opening cysteine and the closing phenylalanine or tryptophan. Each record gives: V gene, D gene, clone size, J gene, CDR3 DNA, CDR3 protein. The D gene is left open where the match is weak. The listing skips clone size in some rows; elsewhere it reads once, few, many or a size class.

V gene: TRBV4-1; D gene: NA; clone size: once; J gene: TRBJ2-7; CDR3 DNA: TGCGCCAGCAGCGAAGGCCCCCAACAGATAGGGGCCTACGAGCAGTACTTC; CDR3 protein: CASSEGPQQIGAYEQYF
V gene: TRBV6-5; D gene: TRBD2; clone size: NA; J gene: TRBJ2-7; CDR3 DNA: TGTGCCAGCAGTCCTGGACTAGCCTTTTACGAGCAGTACTTC; CDR3 protein: CASSPGLAFYEQYF
V gene: TRBV5-4; D gene: TRBD1; clone size: NA; J gene: TRBJ1-4; CDR3 DNA: TGTGCCAGCAGCTCCTCAGACAGGGCGGACGGAAAACTGTTTTTT; CDR3 protein: CASSSSDRADGKLFF
V gene: TRBV4-1; D gene: NA; clone size: NA; J gene: TRBJ2-7; CDR3 DNA: TGCGCCAGCAGCCACAATACAGGGACCGAGCAGTACTTC; CDR3 protein: CASSHNTGTEQYF
V gene: TRBV3-1/TRBV3-2; D gene: NA; clone size: few; J gene: TRBJ1-2; CDR3 DNA: TGTGCCAGCAGCCAAGGGGCGGGACACCAGAACTATGGCTACACCTTC; CDR3 protein: CASSQGAGHQNYGYTF
V gene: TRBV5-6; D gene: NA; clone size: NA; J gene: TRBJ2-7; CDR3 DNA: TGTGCCAGCAGACGCAGAGGGCGCAGCACTTTCTACGAGCAGTACTTC; CDR3 protein: CASRRRGRSTFYEQYF
V gene: TRBV6-5; D gene: NA; clone size: NA; J gene: TRBJ1-3; CDR3 DNA: TGTGCCAGCAACCTCTCTGGAAACACCATATATTTT; CDR3 protein: CASNLSGNTIYF
V gene: TRBV18; D gene: NA; clone size: NA; J gene: TRBJ2-1; CDR3 DNA: TGTGCCAGCTCACCGCCAGGTCTAGACGATGAGCAGTTCTTC; CDR3 protein: CASSPPGLDDEQFF
V gene: TRBV5-5; D gene: TRBD2; clone size: NA; J gene: TRBJ2-3; CDR3 DNA: TGTGCCAGCAGCTTGGAGGTAGCGGGAGGTCGAGATACGCAGTATTTT; CDR3 protein: CASSLEVAGGRDTQYF
V gene: TRBV18; D gene: TRBD2; clone size: NA; J gene: TRBJ2-7; CDR3 DNA: TGTGCCAGCTCACGCGGGACTAATTACGAGCAGTACTTC; CDR3 protein: CASSRGTNYEQYF
V gene: TRBV24-1; D gene: NA; clone size: NA; J gene: TRBJ2-3; CDR3 DNA: TGTGCCACCAGTGATTTTACGGGACCCTCAGATACGCAGTATTTT; CDR3 protein: CATSDFTGPSDTQYF
V gene: TRBV7-2; D gene: TRBD2; clone size: NA; J gene: TRBJ2-1; CDR3 DNA: TGTGCCAGCAGCTTAGTCAGCGGGAGGGCCGGTGAGCAGTTCTTC; CDR3 protein: CASSLVSGRAGEQFF
V gene: TRBV2; D gene: NA; clone size: NA; J gene: TRBJ1-2; CDR3 DNA: TGTGCCAGCAGTGAATTCGGCCGAAGGGAAGTTTACTATGGCTACACCTTC; CDR3 protein: CASSEFGRREVYYGYTF
V gene: TRBV5-1; D gene: TRBD1; clone size: NA; J gene: TRBJ1-6; CDR3 DNA: TGCGCCAGCAGCAAAACGACAGGGGAAAGTAATTCACCCCTCCACTTT; CDR3 protein: CASSKTTGESNSPLHF
V gene: TRBV7-2; D gene: NA; clone size: NA; J gene: TRBJ1-5; CDR3 DNA: TGTGCCAGCAGTTTACAGGGATTGGAGAGGCAGCCCCAGCATTTT; CDR3 protein: CASSLQGLERQPQHF
V gene: TRBV6-5; D gene: NA; clone size: NA; J gene: TRBJ1-1; CDR3 DNA: TGTGCCAGCAGACACATGGTCATGAACACTGAAGCTTTCTTT; CDR3 protein: CASRHMVMNTEAFF
V gene: TRBV4-2; D gene: NA; clone size: few; J gene: TRBJ1-1; CDR3 DNA: TGTGCCAGCAGCCAAGAGGTAGGGATCCAGGCCGTGAGCACTGAAGCTTTCTTT; CDR3 protein: CASSQEVGIQAVSTEAFF
V gene: TRBV12-5; D gene: TRBD1; clone size: NA; J gene: TRBJ2-1; CDR3 DNA: TGTGCTAGTGGCAATGGACAGGGAGGAAATGAGCAGTTCTTC; CDR3 protein: CASGNGQGGNEQFF
V gene: TRBV18; D gene: NA; clone size: NA; J gene: TRBJ2-1; CDR3 DNA: TGTGCCAGCTCACCTTCTGCCCCACAAATTACCTACAATGAGCAGTTCTTC; CDR3 protein: CASSPSAPQITYNEQFF
V gene: TRBV12-3/TRBV12-4; D gene: TRBD1; clone size: NA; J gene: TRBJ2-3; CDR3 DNA: TGTGCCAGCAGCCGACAGGGGGATACGCAGTATTTT; CDR3 protein: CASSRQGDTQYF
V gene: TRBV18; D gene: NA; clone size: NA; J gene: TRBJ1-5; CDR3 DNA: TGTGCCGGCTCACTCGGGACGGGCGTCAGCAATCAGCCCCAGCATTTT; CDR3 protein: CAGSLGTGVSNQPQHF
V gene: TRBV5-5; D gene: TRBD1; clone size: once; J gene: TRBJ1-2; CDR3 DNA: TGTGCCAGCAGTTGGGGACAGGGCCTCTACACCTTC; CDR3 protein: CASSWGQGLYTF
V gene: TRBV7-9; D gene: NA; clone size: NA; J gene: TRBJ1-2; CDR3 DNA: TGTGCCAGCAGCTTAGAGGGGAGACGGTTCTATGGCTACACCTTC; CDR3 protein: CASSLEGRRFYGYTF
V gene: TRBV10-3; D gene: TRBD1; clone size: NA; J gene: TRBJ1-2; CDR3 DNA: TGTGCCATCAGCCCGGGACAGGGATATGGCTACACCTTC; CDR3 protein: CAISPGQGYGYTF
V gene: TRBV5-4; D gene: TRBD1; clone size: NA; J gene: TRBJ1-2; CDR3 DNA: TGTGCCAGCAGCCCACCGGGACAGGGCCGGGGCTACACCTTC; CDR3 protein: CASSPPGQGRGYTF
V gene: TRBV7-9; D gene: NA; clone size: few; J gene: TRBJ1-5; CDR3 DNA: TGTGCCAGCAGCTTAAGGGACAATCAGCCCCAGCATTTT; CDR3 protein: CASSLRDNQPQHF
V gene: TRBV10-3; D gene: NA; clone size: NA; J gene: TRBJ2-7; CDR3 DNA: TGTGCCATCAGTGAGGAGGGAGTTAGCGACGAGCAGTACTTC; CDR3 protein: CAISEEGVSDEQYF
V gene: TRBV5-1; D gene: NA; clone size: NA; J gene: TRBJ2-1; CDR3 DNA: TGCGCCAGCAGTCCCGACTACCAGATCTACAATGAGCAGTTCTTC; CDR3 protein: CASSPDYQIYNEQFF
V gene: TRBV19; D gene: NA; clone size: NA; J gene: TRBJ2-7; CDR3 DNA: TGTGCCAGTAGTTGGGCAGGCGAGCAGTACTTC; CDR3 protein: CASSWAGEQYF
V gene: TRBV7-9; D gene: TRBD2; clone size: NA; J gene: TRBJ2-1; CDR3 DNA: TGTGCCAGCAGCTTAGGGGCATTCCGGCGGGAGCGACGGAACAATGAGCAGTTCTTC; CDR3 protein: CASSLGAFRRERRNNEQFF
V gene: TRBV6-5; D gene: NA; clone size: NA; J gene: TRBJ2-7; CDR3 DNA: TGTGCCAGTGTCGGGGGACCCTCCTACGAGCAGTACTTC; CDR3 protein: CASVGGPSYEQYF
V gene: TRBV2; D gene: TRBD1; clone size: NA; J gene: TRBJ2-5; CDR3 DNA: TGTGCCAGCACTGGGAGCGTGGACAGGGGATGGAGTGAGACCCAGTACTTC; CDR3 protein: CASTGSVDRGWSETQYF
V gene: TRBV7-2; D gene: NA; clone size: NA; J gene: TRBJ1-1; CDR3 DNA: TGTGCCAGCAGCCCCAGTAGAGTGAACACTGAAGCTTTCTTT; CDR3 protein: CASSPSRVNTEAFF
V gene: TRBV6-5; D gene: TRBD1; clone size: NA; J gene: TRBJ1-2; CDR3 DNA: TGTGCCAGCAGAACTAGCGGGACAGGCGGCTATGGCTACACCTTC; CDR3 protein: CASRTSGTGGYGYTF
V gene: TRBV2; D gene: TRBD1; clone size: NA; J gene: TRBJ1-5; CDR3 DNA: TGTGCCAGCAGTGATAGAGGGGGCGGCAATCAGCCCCAGCATTTT; CDR3 protein: CASSDRGGGNQPQHF
V gene: TRBV7-9; D gene: NA; clone size: NA; J gene: TRBJ1-1; CDR3 DNA: TGTGCCAGCAGCTTAGAAGGGGGCACTGAAGCTTTCTTT; CDR3 protein: CASSLEGGTEAFF
V gene: TRBV5-5; D gene: TRBD2; clone size: NA; J gene: TRBJ2-7; CDR3 DNA: TGTGCCAGCACCAGCGGGAGTTTTGGCGAGCAGTACTTC; CDR3 protein: CASTSGSFGEQYF
V gene: TRBV12-3/TRBV12-4; D gene: NA; clone size: NA; J gene: TRBJ1-5; CDR3 DNA: TGTGCCAGCAGTTCAGGGAATCAGCCCCAGCATTTT; CDR3 protein: CASSSGNQPQHF
V gene: TRBV24-1; D gene: TRBD1; clone size: NA; J gene: TRBJ2-1; CDR3 DNA: TGTGCCACCAGTGATAAGGGACAGAACTTAATGGAGCAGTTCTTC; CDR3 protein: CATSDKGQNLMEQFF
V gene: TRBV5-1; D gene: TRBD1; clone size: NA; J gene: TRBJ2-5; CDR3 DNA: TGCGCCAGCAGCCTACAGGGACAGCTCCAAGAGACCCAGTACTTC; CDR3 protein: CASSLQGQLQETQYF
V gene: TRBV5-1; D gene: NA; clone size: NA; J gene: TRBJ1-2; CDR3 DNA: TGCGCCAGCCTCCCATCAGCTGAGGCTGGCTATGGCTACACCTTC; CDR3 protein: CASLPSAEAGYGYTF
V gene: TRBV19; D gene: NA; clone size: once; J gene: TRBJ1-5; CDR3 DNA: TGTGCCAGTAGATGGGGGGCCGGGGCTCAGCCCCAGCATTTT; CDR3 protein: CASRWGAGAQPQHF
V gene: TRBV7-8; D gene: TRBD2; clone size: NA; J gene: TRBJ2-3; CDR3 DNA: TGTGCCAGCAGCTCCGGGAGAATACTTAAAATGACTAGCGGGAAATCAGATACGCAGTATTTT; CDR3 protein: CASSSGRILKMTSGKSDTQYF
V gene: TRBV19; D gene: TRBD2; clone size: NA; J gene: TRBJ2-1; CDR3 DNA: TGTGCCAGTAGTATGACCCGACTAGCGGGAGGGGACAATGAGCAGTTCTTC; CDR3 protein: CASSMTRLAGGDNEQFF
V gene: TRBV12-3/TRBV12-4; D gene: NA; clone size: NA; J gene: TRBJ1-2; CDR3 DNA: TGTGCCAGCAGTTTTCAAGGGGCAAGAGGCTACACCTTC; CDR3 protein: CASSFQGARGYTF